This record looks at one TCR beta chain sequence and its context. Its antigen is not known. The data are from a study of response to subunit inactivated influenza vaccine. Findings and caveats of the study: Few new T cells, the authors suggested, are recruited by each seasonal influenza vaccination.

In germline, CDR1 is LGHDT, CDR2 YNNKEL (reference sequence). Between the trimmed V and J ends, which lost 1 base and 4 bases, there was a span of 4 bases. This CDR3 spans 12 amino acids. TCRdb fed the RT-PCR reads into MiXCR, producing one record per CDR3 protein. The sample yields around 490,000 distinct CDR3 sequences, around 8% seen once. This receptor was taken from a man aged 50 to 69 who received an inactivated influenza vaccine. This chain joins TRBV3-1 and TRBJ2-5; D not resolved. The starting material was PBMCs from blood, obtained 23 months after vaccination. CDR3 sequence: CASSQAVETQYF. Written as DNA, the CDR3 is TGTGCCAGCAGCCAAGCAGTAGAGACCCAGTACTTC.